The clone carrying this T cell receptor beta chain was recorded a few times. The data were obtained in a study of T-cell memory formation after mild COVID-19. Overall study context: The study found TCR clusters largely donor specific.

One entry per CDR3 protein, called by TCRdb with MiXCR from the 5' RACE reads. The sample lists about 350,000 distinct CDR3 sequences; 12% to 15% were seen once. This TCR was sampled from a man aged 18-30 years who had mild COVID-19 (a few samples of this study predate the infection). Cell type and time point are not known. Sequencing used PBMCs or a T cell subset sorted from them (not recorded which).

CDR3 nucleotides: TGTGCCAGCACGGGGTATACAGTACAAGAGACCCAGTACTTC. The encoded protein is CASTGYTVQETQYF. This sequence joins TRBV2 and TRBJ2-5, with D possibly TRBD2 on 5 matching bases. Germline V CDR1 and CDR2: SNHLY, FYNNEI. V shed 7 bases and J shed 2 bases, with 14 bases lying between them. The CDR3 loop spans 14 amino acids.